These 17 T cell receptor beta chains came from one sample sequenced in a study of cytomegalovirus exposure and HLA in healthy donors. The PCR had 60 Vbeta and 13 Jbeta primers. Assay used: immunoSEQ multiplex PCR; TCRdb lists only in-frame clones, some missing. Among approximately 190,000 clones listed, about 84% were seen once. Sequenced: PBMCs. The source of these receptors is a man aged 50 to 60 in good health and CMV-seronegative.

As regards this clone: In the same sample, other DNA sequences code for this CDR3. The V and J genes are TRBV7-2 and TRBJ1-1; the D is unclear. The germline V and J ends were trimmed by 1 base and 1 base, with 7 bases remaining between them. The CDR3 sequence is 14 residues long. CDR1 is SGHTA, CDR2 FQGNSA, per germline. CDR3 coding DNA: TGTGCCAGCAGCTTAGTTGCGGGGAACACTGAAGCTTTCTTT. This encodes CASSLVAGNTEAFF. The variable domain in full, completed from reference TRBV7-2 and TRBJ1-1, reads GAGVSQSPSNKVTEKGKDVELRCDPISGHTALYWYRQSLGQGLEFLIYFQGNSAPDKSGLPSDRFSAERTGGSVSTLTIQRTQQEDSAVYLCASSLVAGNTEAFFGQGTRLTVV.

The gene calls are TRBV5-1 and TRBJ1-5; D gene ambiguous. Germline CDR1 is SGHRS and CDR2 is YFSETQ. V was clipped by 5 bases and J by 1 base, with 7 bases between them. This CDR3 is built from 13 residues. The DNA for the CDR3 is TGCGCCAGCAGTGAGGCCAGCAATCAGCCCCAGCATTTT. Translation: CASSEASNQPQHF.

This chain connects TRBV19 to TRBJ1-4; 7 bases are shared with TRBD1. J lost 3 bases, V lost 5 bases, and 6 bases had no gene match. The CDR3 covers 15 residues. Germline lookup yields CDR1 LNHDA and CDR2 SQIVND (reference sequence). The CDR3 loop is CASSGWTGPNEKLFF. CDR3 nucleotides: TGTGCCAGTAGTGGGTGGACAGGACCTAATGAAAAACTGTTTTTT.

In its sample, this clone was seen once. The J gene is TRBJ2-5, the V gene TRBV5-6; D call uncertain. This CDR3 region has 12 residues. Trimming stripped 3 bases from V and 5 bases from J, with 8 bases between. In germline, CDR1 is SGHDT, CDR2 YYEEEE. The DNA of the CDR3 is TGTGCCAGCAGCTCCTACCGGGAGACCCAGTACTTC. This translates into CASSSYRETQYF. Looking up the rest from reference TRBV5-6 and TRBJ2-5 gives the full variable domain: DAGVTQSPTHLIKTRGQQVTLRCSPKSGHDTVSWYQQALGQGPQFIFQYYEEEERQRGNFPDRFSGHQFPNYSSELNVNALLLGDSALYLCASSSYRETQYFGPGTRLLVL.

A note on this clone: A read error may account for a junction end that differs from germline. The rearrangement joins TRBV6-5 to TRBJ2-5; TRBD2 matches 11 bases. CDR3 size: 12 residues. CDR1 and CDR2 from the germline V gene are MNHEY and SVGAGI. CDR3 in DNA: TGTGCCAGCAGCCCTAGCGGGGGGACCCAGCACTTC. This gives the protein CASSPSGGTQHF.

CDR3 nucleotide sequence: TGTGCCAGCTCCTCTCACAGGGGTACCTACAATGAGCAGTTCTTC. This translates into CASSSHRGTYNEQFF. This chain connects TRBV6-5 to TRBJ2-1; 7 nucleotides agree with TRBD1. V shed 8 bases, J shed 2 bases, and the junction held 9 bases outside the gene matches. Germline V CDR1 and CDR2: MNHEY, SVGAGI. The CDR3 contains 15 residues.

The rearrangement links TRBV27 to TRBJ1-1; D ambiguous. CDR1 and CDR2 (germline): MNHEY, SMNVEV (reference sequence). V was pared by 6 bases and J by 7 bases, with 15 bases between. CDR3 length: 13 amino acids. The CDR3 sequence: CASSPLGTLEAFF. The CDR3 DNA reads as TGTGCCAGCAGCCCATTGGGCACCCTTGAAGCTTTCTTT.

The chain joins TRBV5-8 to TRBJ2-7; D is unresolved. Germline CDR1 and CDR2: SGHTS and YDEGEE. V shed 2 bases and J shed 3 bases, with 15 bases lying between them. The CDR3 extends over 15 amino acids. The CDR3 bases are TGTGCCAGCAGCTTCGAGTCCCGTGCGGTCTACGAGCAGTACTTC. Protein sequence: CASSFESRAVYEQYF.

V and J are TRBV2 and TRBJ2-2; maybe TRBD1 (5 bases). CDR1 and CDR2 from the germline V gene are SNHLY and FYNNEI. This CDR3 has 14 residues. V lost 4 bases, J lost 8 bases, and 14 bases lay in between. The CDR3 reads CASSGVQGIGELFF. The DNA for the CDR3 is TGTGCCAGCAGTGGTGTTCAGGGAATAGGGGAGCTGTTTTTT. The full variable domain, rest sourced from reference TRBV2 and TRBJ2-2, is EPEVTQTPSHQVTQMGQEVILRCVPISNHLYFYWYRQILGQKVEFLVSFYNNEISEKSEIFDDQFSVERPDGSNFTLKIRSTKLEDSAMYFCASSGVQGIGELFFGEGSRLTVL.

The chain recombines TRBV7-7 with TRBJ2-1; 8 bases match TRBD2. The CDR3 length is 13 residues. Germline CDR1 is SSHAT and CDR2 is FNYEAQ (reference sequence). This CDR3 is CASSGLANNEQFF. CDR3 nucleotide sequence: TGTGCTAGTAGTGGACTAGCTAACAATGAGCAGTTCTTC.

The rearrangement uses TRBV10-2 and TRBJ2-5; TRBD2 matches 7 bases. The CDR3 is 17 residues long. With 0 bases clipped from V and 2 bases from J, the junction kept 9 bases outside the gene matches. CDR1 WSHSY and CDR2 SAAADI come from the germline V gene. CDR3: CASSESGGELWQETQYF. As DNA, the CDR3 is TGCGCCAGCAGTGAGTCGGGGGGGGAACTGTGGCAAGAGACCCAGTACTTC.

This clone has a single count. The CDR3 DNA follows: TGTGCTAGTACCGCGGCAGGGTGGTTGTATGAGCAGTTCTTC. This sequence encodes CASTAAGWLYEQFF. The genes are TRBV12-5 and TRBJ2-1; TRBD1 is a possible D gene (5 bases). The CDR3 is made up of 14 amino acids. From germline, CDR1 is LGHNT and CDR2 FRNRAP. Trimming stripped 8 bases from V and 8 bases from J, with 19 bases between.

V usage is TRBV5-6 and J usage is TRBJ2-7; 10 nucleotides line up with TRBD1. Per germline, CDR1 SGHDT and CDR2 YYEEEE. Losses at the gene ends were 1 base for V and 6 bases for J; bases not matched to a gene: 13. This CDR3 region has 17 residues. The CDR3 loop is CASSLSYRTGGFLEQYF. CDR3 DNA: TGTGCCAGCAGCTTGAGCTACCGGACAGGGGGGTTCCTCGAGCAGTACTTC.

V usage is TRBV7-2 and J usage is TRBJ2-5; D perhaps matches TRBD2 (5 bases). Judging by the DNA end, TRBJ2-7 fits better; the J call may be wrong. The CDR3 is made up of 15 amino acids. Looked up from germline, CDR1 is SGHTA and CDR2 is FQGNSA. The CDR3 DNA reads as TGTGCCAGCAGCTTCGTGGACGGGGTTGACTACGAGCAGTACTTC. Its protein product is CASSFVDGVDYEQYF.

DNA of the CDR3: TGTGCCAGCAGCTTAAACGTGGCAACCCAGTACTTC. Translation: CASSLNVATQYF. The chain recombines TRBV7-9 with TRBJ2-5; D unresolved. Trimming took off 2 bases at V and 8 bases at J, with 9 bases between the two ends. Germline CDR1 reads SEHNR; CDR2 reads FQNEAQ (reference sequence). The CDR3 runs 12 residues.

In DNA form, the CDR3 reads TGTGCCAGCAGCTCCCCCCGACCGGACAGACCAAGGAGCTCCTATAATTCACCCCTCCACTTT. Its protein is CASSSPRPDRPRSSYNSPLHF. The chain links TRBV7-3 to TRBJ1-6; perhaps TRBD1 as D (6 bases). The CDR3 sequence is 21 residues long. Trimming cost V 4 bases and J 0 bases, with 25 bases left between them. Germline-derived CDR1 and CDR2 are SGHTA and FQGTGA.

This clone was picked up a small number of times. A junction end diverges from the germline sequence, so it may reflect a read error. CDR3 in amino acids: CSSSFGTGATNEKLFF. The CDR3 DNA reads TGTTCCAGCAGCTTCGGCACAGGGGCAACTAATGAAAAACTGTTTTTT. The V and J genes are TRBV7-9 and TRBJ1-4; 7 nucleotides agree with TRBD1. From germline, CDR1 is SEHNR and CDR2 FQNEAQ (reference sequence). The CDR3 has 16 residues.